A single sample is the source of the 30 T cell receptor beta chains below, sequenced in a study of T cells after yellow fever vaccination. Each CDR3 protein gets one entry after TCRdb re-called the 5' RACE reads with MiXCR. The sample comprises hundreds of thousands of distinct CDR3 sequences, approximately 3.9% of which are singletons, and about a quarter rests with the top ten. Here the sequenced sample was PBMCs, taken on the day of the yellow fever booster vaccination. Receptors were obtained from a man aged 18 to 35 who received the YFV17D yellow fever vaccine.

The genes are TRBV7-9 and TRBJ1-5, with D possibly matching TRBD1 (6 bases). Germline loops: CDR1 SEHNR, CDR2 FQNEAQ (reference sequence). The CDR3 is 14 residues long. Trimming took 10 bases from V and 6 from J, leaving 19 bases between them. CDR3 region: CAIGGAGGFQPQHF. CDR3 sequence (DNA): TGTGCCATCGGGGGGGCTGGGGGGTTTCAGCCCCAGCATTTT.

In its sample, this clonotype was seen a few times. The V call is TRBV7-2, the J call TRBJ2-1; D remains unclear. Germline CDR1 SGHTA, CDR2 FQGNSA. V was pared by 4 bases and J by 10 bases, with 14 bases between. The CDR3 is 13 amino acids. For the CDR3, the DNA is TGTGCCAGCAGCTCCTCGAGACAAGAGGAGCAGTTCTTC. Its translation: CASSSSRQEEQFF.

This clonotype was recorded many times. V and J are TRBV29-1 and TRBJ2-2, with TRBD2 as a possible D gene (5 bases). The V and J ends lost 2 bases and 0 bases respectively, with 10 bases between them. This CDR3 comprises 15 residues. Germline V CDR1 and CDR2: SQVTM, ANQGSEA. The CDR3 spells CSVELGLTNTGELFF. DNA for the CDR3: TGCAGCGTTGAACTAGGACTGACGAACACCGGGGAGCTGTTTTTT.

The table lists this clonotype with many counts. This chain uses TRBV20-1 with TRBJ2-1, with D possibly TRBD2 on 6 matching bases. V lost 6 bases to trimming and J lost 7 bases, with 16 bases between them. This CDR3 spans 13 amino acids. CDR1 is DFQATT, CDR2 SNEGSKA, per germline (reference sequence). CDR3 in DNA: TGCAGTGCCAATGGGGATGGAGGGAATGAGCAGTTCTTC. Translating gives CSANGDGGNEQFF.

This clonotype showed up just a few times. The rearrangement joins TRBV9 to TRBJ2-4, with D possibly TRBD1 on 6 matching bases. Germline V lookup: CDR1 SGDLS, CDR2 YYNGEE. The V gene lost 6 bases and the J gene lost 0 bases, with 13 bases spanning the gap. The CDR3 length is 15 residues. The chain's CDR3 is CASTSTGSAKNIQYF. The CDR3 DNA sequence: TGTGCCAGCACCAGTACAGGGTCAGCCAAAAACATTCAGTACTTC.

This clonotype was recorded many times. The CDR3 reads CASSASTGTDTQYF. Here the CDR3 DNA reads TGTGCCAGCAGCGCCTCGACAGGGACAGATACGCAGTATTTT. The rearrangement links TRBV7-2 to TRBJ2-3; 7 bases align to TRBD1. V lost 5 bases and J lost 3; bases outside the gene matches: 5. Germline assignment: CDR1 SGHTA and CDR2 FQGNSA. The CDR3 has 14 amino acids.

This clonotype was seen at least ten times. CDR3 residues: CATSRGDIPGELFF. DNA for the CDR3: TGTGCCACCAGCCGGGGGGACATTCCCGGGGAGCTGTTTTTT. This sequence joins TRBV15 and TRBJ2-2, with D tentatively TRBD2 (7 bases). Trimming took 5 bases from V and 6 from J, leaving 13 bases between them. Germline CDR1 is LNHNV and CDR2 is YYDKDF (reference sequence). This CDR3 contains 14 residues.

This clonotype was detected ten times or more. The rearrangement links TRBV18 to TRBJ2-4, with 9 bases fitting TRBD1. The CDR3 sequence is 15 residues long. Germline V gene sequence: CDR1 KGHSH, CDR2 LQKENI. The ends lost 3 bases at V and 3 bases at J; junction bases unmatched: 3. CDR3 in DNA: TGTGCCAGCTCACCGACAGGGGGTGACAAAAACATTCAGTACTTC. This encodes CASSPTGGDKNIQYF. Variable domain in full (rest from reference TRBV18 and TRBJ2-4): NAGVMQNPRHLVRRRGQEARLRCSPMKGHSHVYWYRQLPEEGLKFMVYLQKENIIDESGMPKERFSAEFPKEGPSILRIQQVVRGDSAAYFCASSPTGGDKNIQYFGAGTRLSVL.

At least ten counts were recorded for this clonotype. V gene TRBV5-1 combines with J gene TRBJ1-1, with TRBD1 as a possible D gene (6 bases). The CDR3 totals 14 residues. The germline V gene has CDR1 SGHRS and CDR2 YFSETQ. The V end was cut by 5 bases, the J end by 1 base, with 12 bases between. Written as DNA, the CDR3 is TGCGCCAGCAGGGCGGACAGAGAGAACACTGAAGCTTTCTTT. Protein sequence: CASRADRENTEAFF.

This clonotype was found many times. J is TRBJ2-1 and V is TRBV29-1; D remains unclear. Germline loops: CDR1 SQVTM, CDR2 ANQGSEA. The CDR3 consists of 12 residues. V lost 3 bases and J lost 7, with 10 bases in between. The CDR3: CSVDPQGNEQFF. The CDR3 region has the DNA TGCAGCGTTGACCCTCAAGGGAATGAGCAGTTCTTC.

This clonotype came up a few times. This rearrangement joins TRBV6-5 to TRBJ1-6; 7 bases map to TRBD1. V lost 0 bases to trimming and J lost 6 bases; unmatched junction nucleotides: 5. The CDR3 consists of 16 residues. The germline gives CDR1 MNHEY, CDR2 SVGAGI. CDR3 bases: TGTGCCAGCAGTTACTCGAGACAGGGACTTAATTCACCCCTCCACTTT. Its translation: CASSYSRQGLNSPLHF.

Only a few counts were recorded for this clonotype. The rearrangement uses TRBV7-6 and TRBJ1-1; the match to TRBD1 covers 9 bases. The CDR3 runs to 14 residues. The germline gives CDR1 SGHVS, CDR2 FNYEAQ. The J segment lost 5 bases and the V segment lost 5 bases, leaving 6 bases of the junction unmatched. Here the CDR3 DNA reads TGTGCCAGCAGCGCCCCGGGACAGGGAACTGAAGCTTTCTTT. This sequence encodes CASSAPGQGTEAFF. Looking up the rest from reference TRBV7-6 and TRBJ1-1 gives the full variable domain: GAGVSQSPRYKVTKRGQDVALRCDPISGHVSLYWYRQALGQGPEFLTYFNYEAQQDKSGLPNDRFSAERPEGSISTLTIQRTEQRDSAMYRCASSAPGQGTEAFFGQGTRLTVV.

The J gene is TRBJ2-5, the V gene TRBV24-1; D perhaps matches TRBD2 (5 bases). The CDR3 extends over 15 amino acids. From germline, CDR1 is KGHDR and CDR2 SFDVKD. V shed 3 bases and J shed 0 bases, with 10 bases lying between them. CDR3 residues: CATSDTRGDQETQYF. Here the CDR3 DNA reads TGTGCCACCAGTGATACCCGGGGAGACCAAGAGACCCAGTACTTC.

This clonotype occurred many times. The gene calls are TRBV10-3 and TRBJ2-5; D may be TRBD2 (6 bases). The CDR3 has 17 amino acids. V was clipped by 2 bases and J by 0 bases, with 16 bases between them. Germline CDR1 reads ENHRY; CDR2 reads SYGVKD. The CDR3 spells CAISEQQQRGYQETQYF. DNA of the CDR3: TGTGCCATCAGTGAGCAACAACAACGGGGGTACCAAGAGACCCAGTACTTC.

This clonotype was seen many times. The CDR3: CAIADYDPEYEQYF. The CDR3 nucleotides are TGTGCCATCGCCGACTACGATCCAGAGTACGAGCAGTACTTC. V gene TRBV10-3 combines with J gene TRBJ2-7, with D possibly being TRBD2 (5 bases). The CDR3 sequence is 14 residues long. V shed 8 bases and J shed 4 bases, with 18 bases lying between them. Germline V gives CDR1 ENHRY, CDR2 SYGVKD.

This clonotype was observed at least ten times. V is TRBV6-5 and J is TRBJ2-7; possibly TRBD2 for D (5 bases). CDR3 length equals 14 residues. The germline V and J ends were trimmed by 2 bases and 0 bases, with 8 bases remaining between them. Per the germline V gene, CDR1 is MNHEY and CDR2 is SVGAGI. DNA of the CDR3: TGTGCCAGCAGTTACGAGCGGAGCTCCTACGAGCAGTACTTC. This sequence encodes CASSYERSSYEQYF.

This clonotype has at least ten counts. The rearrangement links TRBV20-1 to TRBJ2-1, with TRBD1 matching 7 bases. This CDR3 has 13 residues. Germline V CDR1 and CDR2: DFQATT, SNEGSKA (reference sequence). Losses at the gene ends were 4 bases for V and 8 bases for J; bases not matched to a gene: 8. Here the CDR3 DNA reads TGCAGTGCTAAGCCGGGACAGAGATATGAGCAGTTCTTC. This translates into CSAKPGQRYEQFF.

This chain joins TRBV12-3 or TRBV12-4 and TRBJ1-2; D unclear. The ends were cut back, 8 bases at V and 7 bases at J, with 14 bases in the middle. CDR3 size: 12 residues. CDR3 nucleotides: TGTGCCAGCCAGCCCCCCCCCGGTGGCTACACCTTC. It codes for CASQPPPGGYTF.

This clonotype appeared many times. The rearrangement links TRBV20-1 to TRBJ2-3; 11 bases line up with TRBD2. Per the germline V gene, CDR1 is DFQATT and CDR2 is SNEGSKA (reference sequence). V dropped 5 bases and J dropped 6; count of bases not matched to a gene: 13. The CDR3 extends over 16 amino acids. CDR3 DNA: TGCAGTGCTCCCCAACTAGCGGGGGCGTACGGGGATACGCAGTATTTT. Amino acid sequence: CSAPQLAGAYGDTQYF.

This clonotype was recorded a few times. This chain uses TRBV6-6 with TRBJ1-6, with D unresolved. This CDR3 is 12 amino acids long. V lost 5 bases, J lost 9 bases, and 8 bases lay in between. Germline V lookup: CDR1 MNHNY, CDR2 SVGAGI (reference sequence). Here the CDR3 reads CASSQLGSPLHF. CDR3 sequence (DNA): TGTGCCAGCAGTCAGCTCGGTTCACCCCTCCACTTT.

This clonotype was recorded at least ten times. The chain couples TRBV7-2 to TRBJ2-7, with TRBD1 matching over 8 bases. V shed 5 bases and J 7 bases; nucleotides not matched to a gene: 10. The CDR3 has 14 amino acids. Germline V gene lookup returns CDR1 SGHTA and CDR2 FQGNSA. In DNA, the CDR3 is TGTGCCAGCAGCGCCCCCGGGACAGGCGGGGAGCAGTACTTC. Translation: CASSAPGTGGEQYF.

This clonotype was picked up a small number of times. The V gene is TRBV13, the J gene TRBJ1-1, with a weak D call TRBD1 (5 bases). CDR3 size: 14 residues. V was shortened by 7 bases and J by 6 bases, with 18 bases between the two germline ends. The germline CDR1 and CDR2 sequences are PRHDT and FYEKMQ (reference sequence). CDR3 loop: CASTAGGTEAEAFF. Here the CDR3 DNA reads TGTGCCAGCACCGCGGGGGGAACGGAGGCTGAAGCTTTCTTT. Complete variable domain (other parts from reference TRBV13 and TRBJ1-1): AAGVIQSPRHLIKEKRETATLKCYPIPRHDTVYWYQQGPGQDPQFLISFYEKMQSDKGSIPDRFSAQQFSDYHSELNMSSLELGDSALYFCASTAGGTEAEAFFGQGTRLTVV.

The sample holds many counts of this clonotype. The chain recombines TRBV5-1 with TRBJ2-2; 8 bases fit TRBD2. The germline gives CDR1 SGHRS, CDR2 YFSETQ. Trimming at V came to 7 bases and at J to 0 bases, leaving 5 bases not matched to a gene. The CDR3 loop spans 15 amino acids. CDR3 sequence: CASFSGGANTGELFF. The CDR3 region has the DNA TGCGCCAGCTTCAGCGGGGGTGCGAACACCGGGGAGCTGTTTTTT.

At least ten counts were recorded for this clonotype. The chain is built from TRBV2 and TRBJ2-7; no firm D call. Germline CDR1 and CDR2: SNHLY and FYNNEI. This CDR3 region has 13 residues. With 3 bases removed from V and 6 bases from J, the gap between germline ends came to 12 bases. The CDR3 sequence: CASSDVGALEQYV. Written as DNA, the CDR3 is TGTGCCAGCAGTGACGTCGGAGCTCTCGAGCAGTACGTC.

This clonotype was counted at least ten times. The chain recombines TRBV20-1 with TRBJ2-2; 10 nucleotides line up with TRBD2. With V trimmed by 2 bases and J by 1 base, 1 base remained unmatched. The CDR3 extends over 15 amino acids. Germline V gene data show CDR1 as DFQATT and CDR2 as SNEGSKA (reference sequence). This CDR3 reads CSARLAGENTGELFF. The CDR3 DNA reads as TGCAGTGCTAGACTAGCGGGGGAGAACACCGGGGAGCTGTTTTTT.

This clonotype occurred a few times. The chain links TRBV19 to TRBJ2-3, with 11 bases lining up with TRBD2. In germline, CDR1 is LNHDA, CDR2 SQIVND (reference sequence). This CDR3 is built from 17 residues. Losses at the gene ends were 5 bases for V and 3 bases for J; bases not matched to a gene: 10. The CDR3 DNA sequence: TGTGCCAGTAGTCCGCAGTCGACTAGCGGGGCGACAGATACGCAGTATTTT. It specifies CASSPQSTSGATDTQYF.

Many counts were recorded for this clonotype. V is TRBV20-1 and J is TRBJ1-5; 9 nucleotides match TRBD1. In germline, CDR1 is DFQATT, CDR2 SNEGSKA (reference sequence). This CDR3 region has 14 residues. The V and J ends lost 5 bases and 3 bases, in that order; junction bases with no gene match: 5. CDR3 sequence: CSASWTGDNQPQHF. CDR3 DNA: TGCAGTGCTTCGTGGACAGGGGACAATCAGCCCCAGCATTTT.

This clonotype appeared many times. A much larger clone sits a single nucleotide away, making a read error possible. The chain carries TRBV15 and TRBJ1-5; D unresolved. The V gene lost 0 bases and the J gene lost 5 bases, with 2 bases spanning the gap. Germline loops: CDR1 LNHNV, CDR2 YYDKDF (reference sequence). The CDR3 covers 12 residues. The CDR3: CATSRDDQPQHF. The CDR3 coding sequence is TGTGCCACCAGCAGAGATGATCAGCCCCAGCATTTT.

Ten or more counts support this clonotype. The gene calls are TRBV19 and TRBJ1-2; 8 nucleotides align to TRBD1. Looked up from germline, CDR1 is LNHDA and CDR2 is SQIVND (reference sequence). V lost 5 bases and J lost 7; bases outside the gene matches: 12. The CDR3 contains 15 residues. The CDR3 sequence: CASSARDRISIGYTF. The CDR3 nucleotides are TGTGCCAGTAGTGCGCGGGACAGGATCTCTATTGGCTACACCTTC.

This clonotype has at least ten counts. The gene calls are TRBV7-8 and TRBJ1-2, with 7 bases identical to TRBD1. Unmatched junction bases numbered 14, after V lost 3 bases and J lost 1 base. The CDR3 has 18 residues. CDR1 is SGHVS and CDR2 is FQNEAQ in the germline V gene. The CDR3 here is CASSFRGRNLENNYGYTF. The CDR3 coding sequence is TGTGCCAGCAGCTTTAGGGGGCGAAACCTTGAGAATAACTATGGCTACACCTTC. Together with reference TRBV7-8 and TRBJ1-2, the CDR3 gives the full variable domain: GAGVSQSPRYKVAKRGQDVALRCDPISGHVSLFWYQQALGQGPEFLTYFQNEAQLDKSGLPSDRFFAERPEGSVSTLKIQRTQQEDSAVYLCASSFRGRNLENNYGYTFGSGTRLTVV.